Below, 28 T cell receptor beta chains from the same sample are listed, as sequenced in a study of T cell clonality in common variable immunodeficiency. Study results and caveats: Fewer deletions and N-nucleotide insertions were reportedly seen in common variable immunodeficiency TCR beta sequences.

TCRdb keeps only in-frame clones here, not all; method: immunoSEQ multiplex PCR. The record shows approximately 28,000 clones for this sample, with no singletons present. No cognate antigen is known for these TCRs. The sequenced material came from peripheral blood mononuclear cells. These receptors all come from a human donor with common variable immunodeficiency.

This clone has more than one count but fewer than ten. The CDR3 loop is CASSGGLASYNEQFF. The part of the CDR3 DNA that was read is TGTGCCAGTAGTGGGGGACTAGCTTCCTACAATGAG. This rearrangement joins TRBV19 to TRBJ2-1; TRBD2 agrees at 9 bases. The DNA ends 3 residues before the CDR3 does, and the rest of the CDR3 is filled in from the germline J gene. CDR3 length: 15 residues. The germline gives CDR1 LNHDA, CDR2 SQIVND (reference sequence). The J segment lost 1 base and the V segment lost 5 bases, leaving 3 bases of the junction unmatched.

This clone has a count of ten or more. The CDR3 end is not reached by the read, which stops 3 residues before it; the germline J gene fills it in. V is TRBV2 and J is TRBJ2-1; 10 nucleotides agree with TRBD2. The CDR3 runs 14 residues. CDR1 is SNHLY, CDR2 FYNNEI, per germline. With V trimmed by 6 bases and J by 7 bases, 6 bases remained unmatched. This CDR3 is CASRKREGRNEQFF. Partial CDR3 DNA: TGTGCCAGCAGGAAGCGGGAGGGCCGGAATGAG.

This clone was found many times. The CDR3 loop is CAWTSRGSYEQYF. CDR3 DNA (partial): TGTGCCTGGACTTCCCGGGGTTCCTACGAG. The rearrangement links TRBV30 to TRBJ2-7; D is possibly TRBD2 (5 bases). The observed sequence ends 3 residues before the CDR3 terminus, with the missing tail filled in from the germline J gene. Trimming removed 4 bases at V and 1 base at J, with 11 bases between. Germline V gene lookup returns CDR1 GTSNPN and CDR2 SVGIG (reference sequence). CDR3 length: 13 amino acids. Drawing the rest from reference TRBV30 and TRBJ2-7, the complete variable domain is SQTIHQWPATLVQPVGSPLSLECTVEGTSNPNLYWYRQAAGRGLQLLFYSVGIGQISSEVPQNLSASRPQDRQFILSSKKLLLSDSGFYLCAWTSRGSYEQYFGPGTRLTVT.

This clone has ten or more counts. The read terminates 3 residues before the CDR3 end, so the remaining end is supplied by the germline J gene. This sequence joins TRBV7-9 and TRBJ1-2; 8 nucleotides line up with TRBD1. V gave up 1 base and J gave up 6 bases; unmatched junction bases: 4. The CDR3 has 14 residues. Germline values: CDR1 SEHNR, CDR2 FQNEAQ (reference sequence). Here the CDR3 reads CASSLVGTGHGYTF. Partial CDR3 DNA: TGTGCCAGCAGCTTAGTTGGGACAGGACATGGC.

This clone showed up many times. CDR3 bases read: TGCGCCAGCAGCTTAATCGCGGGGAGCACAGATACG. It codes for CASSLIAGSTDT. The CDR3 in full is CASSLIAGSTDTQYF. The J gene is TRBJ2-3, the V gene TRBV5-1, with D maybe TRBD2 (6 bases). The read terminates 3 residues ahead of where the CDR3 ends, so the germline J gene completes it. CDR1 SGHRS and CDR2 YFSETQ come from the germline V gene. The CDR3 is made up of 15 amino acids. V gave up 2 bases and J gave up 0 bases, with 10 bases separating them.

This clone was counted many times. The read gets to within 3 residues of the CDR3 end, and the germline J gene fills in the rest. The chain joins TRBV7-9 to TRBJ1-1, with 9 bases matching TRBD1. This CDR3 contains 15 residues. The germline V gene encodes CDR1 SEHNR and CDR2 FQNEAQ (reference sequence). The V segment lost 5 bases and the J segment 1 base; nucleotides outside the gene matches: 5. CDR3 bases read: TGTGCCAGCAGCCATCAGGGACAGGGGAACACTGAA. Translated, it gives CASSHQGQGNTE. From start to end, the CDR3 is CASSHQGQGNTEAFF.

This clone was counted at least ten times. The read gets to within 3 residues of the CDR3 end, and the germline J gene fills in the rest. The genes are TRBV19 and TRBJ2-3, with TRBD2 as a possible D gene (5 bases). CDR3 size: 15 residues. With 1 base removed from V and 1 base from J, the gap between germline ends came to 9 bases. Germline V gives CDR1 LNHDA, CDR2 SQIVND (reference sequence). Partial CDR3 DNA: TGTGCCAGTAGTATAGGTCGGGGTCGCACAGATACG. Residues: CASSIGRGRTDT. The entire CDR3 is CASSIGRGRTDTQYF.

This clone was observed a handful of times. The read falls 3 residues short of the CDR3 end, and the missing part is taken from the germline J gene. The rearrangement uses TRBV19 and TRBJ1-5, with TRBD1 matching over 7 bases. In germline, CDR1 is LNHDA, CDR2 SQIVND (reference sequence). This CDR3 is built from 15 residues. The V segment lost 3 bases and the J segment 6 bases; nucleotides outside the gene matches: 8. Incomplete CDR3 DNA: TGTGCCAGTAGTATCGGCCAGGGGGTTGGTCAGCCC. Residues: CASSIGQGVGQP. The full-length CDR3 reads as CASSIGQGVGQPQHF.

This clone was recorded a few times. The observed sequence ends 3 residues before the CDR3 terminus, with the missing tail filled in from the germline J gene. The V gene is TRBV7-2, the J gene TRBJ1-5; 8 bases agree with TRBD1. V was pared by 6 bases and J by 6 bases, with 7 bases of the junction left unmatched. This CDR3 is 14 amino acids long. The germline V gene encodes CDR1 SGHTA and CDR2 FQGNSA. The sequenced part of the CDR3 DNA is TGTGCCAGCAGAAGCGCAGGGGGCAGTCAGCCC. This translates into CASRSAGGSQP. The entire CDR3 protein is CASRSAGGSQPQHF.

This clone was seen at least ten times. CDR3 protein: CASSRGQPGEEKLFF. CDR3 DNA (partial): TGCGCCAGCAGCAGAGGACAGCCGGGAGAAGAAAAA. The chain employs TRBV5-1 and TRBJ1-4; D is possibly TRBD1 (6 bases). Read data end 3 residues before the CDR3 end; the end is taken from the germline J gene. The CDR3 consists of 15 residues. Germline CDR1 and CDR2: SGHRS and YFSETQ. The germline V and J ends were trimmed by 4 bases and 8 bases, with 18 bases remaining between them. Full variable domain (remainder filled in from reference TRBV5-1 and TRBJ1-4): KAGVTQTPRYLIKTRGQQVTLSCSPISGHRSVSWYQQTPGQGLQFLFEYFSETQRNKGNFPGRFSGRQFSNSRSEMNVSTLELGDSALYLCASSRGQPGEEKLFFGSGTQLSVL.

This clone was counted ten times or more. The missing CDR3 end, 3 residues past where the read stops, is filled in from the germline J gene. Other nucleotide sequences from this sample produce the same CDR3. The rearrangement joins TRBV5-1 to TRBJ2-7; D might be TRBD1 (5 bases). Trimming took off 1 base at V and 4 bases at J, with 12 bases between the two ends. Germline V lookup: CDR1 SGHRS, CDR2 YFSETQ. CDR3 length equals 14 residues. The sequenced part of the CDR3 DNA is TGCGCCAGCAGCTTGACCCCCGCAGGGTACGAG. This gives the protein CASSLTPAGYE. The whole CDR3 region reads CASSLTPAGYEQYF.

Notes on this clone: The read halts 3 residues ahead of the CDR3 end, with the missing end drawn from the germline J gene. The gene calls are TRBV2 and TRBJ2-2, with a tentative D call TRBD2 (6 bases). Trimming left V 4 bases short and J 2 bases short, with 8 bases between. This CDR3 region has 14 residues. Germline V gene sequence: CDR1 SNHLY, CDR2 FYNNEI. The DNA read from the CDR3 is TGTGCCAGCAGTGCGCGGGGAAACACCGGGGAG. Protein product: CASSARGNTGE. The entire CDR3 sequence reads CASSARGNTGELFF.

The sample holds a few counts of this clone. The read terminates 3 residues ahead of where the CDR3 ends, so the germline J gene completes it. The rearrangement uses TRBV7-9 and TRBJ2-1, with D maybe TRBD2 (6 bases). Germline values: CDR1 SEHNR, CDR2 FQNEAQ (reference sequence). Deletions cut 5 bases from V and 7 bases from J, with 18 bases between. The CDR3 length is 15 residues. CDR3 DNA, as far as it was read: TGTGCCAGCAGCCCGCCGGGGGTCGTCCGGAATGAG. Amino acids: CASSPPGVVRNE. The full CDR3 protein reads CASSPPGVVRNEQFF.

This clone was counted a few times. The CDR3 extends 3 residues past the end of the read, so its final part is completed from the germline J gene. J is TRBJ1-2 and V is TRBV5-6, with D possibly being TRBD1 (5 bases). V was trimmed by 2 bases and J by 3 bases, leaving 11 bases between them. CDR1 is SGHDT, CDR2 YYEEEE, per germline. The CDR3 has 14 residues. This CDR3 is CASSFQGGYYGYTF. CDR3 DNA, as far as it was read: TGTGCCAGCAGCTTCCAGGGTGGGTACTATGGC.

This clone was detected many times. The read ends 3 residues shy of where the CDR3 ends; the end is completed using the germline J gene. V is TRBV4-1 and J is TRBJ2-5; D perhaps matches TRBD1 (7 bases). V was clipped by 0 bases and J by 5 bases, with 16 bases between them. Germline V gene sequence: CDR1 MGHRA, CDR2 YSYEKL. This CDR3 is built from 16 residues. CDR3 region: CASSQDGQGGVETQYF. CDR3 bases read: TGCGCCAGCAGCCAAGATGGCCAGGGGGGAGTTGAGACC.

As to this clone: With the read ending 3 residues before the CDR3 end, the germline J gene is used to fill in that end. J is TRBJ1-6 and V is TRBV19, with D possibly matching TRBD1 (5 bases). Germline CDR1 reads LNHDA; CDR2 reads SQIVND (reference sequence). This CDR3 contains 16 residues. Deletions cut 4 bases from V and 8 bases from J, with 18 bases between. The CDR3 bases that were read are TGTGCCAGTAGTAGCCGACGGCCAGGGAGGGATTCACCC. It is translated as CASSSRRPGRDSP. The entire CDR3 protein is CASSSRRPGRDSPLHF.

CDR3 DNA (partial): TGTGCCAGCAGCCCCGGACAGGGGGGTGGC. It is translated as CASSPGQGGG. The entire CDR3 reads CASSPGQGGGYTF. This sequence joins TRBV11-1 and TRBJ1-2; 10 nucleotides match TRBD1. Read sequence stops 3 residues before the CDR3 end, and the germline J gene provides the missing end. CDR1 SGHAT and CDR2 FQDESV come from the germline V gene (reference sequence). The V and J ends lost 5 bases and 7 bases, in that order; junction bases with no gene match: 4. The CDR3 runs 13 residues.

With respect to this clone: The CDR3 end lies 3 residues beyond the end of the read and is filled in from the germline J gene. The rearrangement links TRBV20-1 to TRBJ1-1; no reliable D call. Trimming removed 0 bases at V and 0 bases at J, with 14 bases between. Germline V gives CDR1 DFQATT, CDR2 SNEGSKA (reference sequence). The CDR3 loop spans 16 amino acids. The CDR3 protein is CSAREVLLAVNTEAFF. The part of the CDR3 DNA that was read is TGCAGTGCTAGAGAGGTTCTCTTGGCGGTGAACACTGAA.

Ten or more counts support this clone. The read terminates 3 residues ahead of where the CDR3 ends, so the germline J gene completes it. V and J are TRBV5-1 and TRBJ2-1, with 13 bases that match TRBD2. After removal of 1 base from V and 8 bases from J, the junction contained 6 bases not matched to a gene. The CDR3 has 16 residues. Per germline, CDR1 SGHRS and CDR2 YFSETQ. This CDR3 is CASSLTGLAGVDEQFF. The sequenced part of the CDR3 DNA is TGCGCCAGCAGCTTGACCGGACTAGCGGGAGTCGATGAG.

This clone was observed many times. Sequencing ends 3 residues short of the CDR3 end; the germline J gene provides the rest. V gene TRBV10-3 combines with J gene TRBJ1-5, with a possible D match to TRBD1 (5 bases). The CDR3 loop spans 15 amino acids. Trimming shortened V by 6 bases and J by 4 bases, and 16 bases separated the two germline ends. The germline gives CDR1 ENHRY, CDR2 SYGVKD. Here the CDR3 reads CAIRESGGTNQPQHF. The part of the CDR3 DNA that was read is TGTGCCATCAGGGAAAGCGGAGGGACTAATCAGCCC.

Sample share makes this clone medium-sized (0.01 to 0.1%). Sequencing ends 3 residues short of the CDR3 end; the germline J gene provides the rest. J is TRBJ1-1 and V is TRBV10-3, with D uncertain. Germline loops: CDR1 ENHRY, CDR2 SYGVKD. Trimming removed 4 bases at V and 0 bases at J, with 9 bases between. This CDR3 is built from 14 residues. This CDR3 is CAISVADMNTEAFF. The DNA read from the CDR3 is TGTGCCATCAGTGTGGCAGACATGAACACTGAA.

This clone has a handful of counts. CDR3 in amino acids: CASSIRGRNEQYF. The part of the CDR3 DNA that was read is TGTGCCAGTAGTATCAGGGGTCGAAACGAG. V usage is TRBV19 and J usage is TRBJ2-7; the D gene is possibly TRBD1 (6 bases). Coverage ceases 3 residues before the CDR3 finishes, and the germline J gene fills in the end. Trimming pared 3 bases from V and 5 bases from J, leaving 11 bases between. The germline gives CDR1 LNHDA, CDR2 SQIVND (reference sequence). This CDR3 has 13 amino acids.

Points on this clone: Read data end 3 residues before the CDR3 end; the end is taken from the germline J gene. V usage is TRBV7-9 and J usage is TRBJ2-3; TRBD1 is a possible D gene (6 bases). The germline CDR1 and CDR2 sequences are SEHNR and FQNEAQ (reference sequence). V lost 5 bases to trimming and J lost 2 bases, with 14 bases between them. CDR3 size: 15 residues. The CDR3 loop reads CASSLQQGTTDTQYF. The CDR3 DNA, read in part, is TGTGCCAGCAGCCTCCAACAGGGCACCACAGATACG.

Points on this clone: The read is 3 residues too short to cover the CDR3 end, so that end is filled in from the germline J gene. In the same sample, other DNA sequences code for this CDR3. This chain connects TRBV7-3 to TRBJ1-2; 7 bases are shared with TRBD1. The J segment lost 2 bases and the V segment lost 4 bases, leaving 7 bases of the junction unmatched. CDR1 and CDR2 from the germline V gene are SGHTA and FQGTGA. This CDR3 region has 15 residues. The CDR3 sequence: CASSSTGTANYGYTF. The sequenced part of the CDR3 DNA is TGTGCCAGCAGCTCCACCGGGACAGCGAACTATGGC.

There are a few counts of this clone. The CDR3 is cut off 3 residues early in the read; its end comes from the germline J gene. The chain is built from TRBV2 and TRBJ2-7; TRBD1 matches at 7 bases. This CDR3 comprises 14 residues. Unmatched junction bases numbered 7, after V lost 6 bases and J lost 2 bases. Germline V CDR1 and CDR2: SNHLY, FYNNEI. The sequenced CDR3 bases are TGTGCCAGCAGAAATAACAGGGGCCCCTACGAG. Its translation is CASRNNRGPYE. The complete CDR3 protein is CASRNNRGPYEQYF.

As concerns this clone: The read terminates 3 residues before the CDR3 end, so the remaining end is supplied by the germline J gene. The chain joins TRBV6-2 or TRBV6-3 to TRBJ2-3; the D gene is possibly TRBD2 (5 bases). CDR1 MNHEY and CDR2 SVGEGT come from the germline V gene. The CDR3 sequence is 16 residues long. V was trimmed by 3 bases and J by 1 base, leaving 14 bases between them. The sequenced part of the CDR3 DNA is TGTGCCAGCAGTTATCCCCTAGCCGTCGGCACAGATACG. Translated: CASSYPLAVGTDT. The complete CDR3 protein is CASSYPLAVGTDTQYF.

This clone showed up just a few times. The sequence runs out 3 residues before the end of the CDR3; the remainder is reconstructed from the germline J gene. The chain is built from TRBV7-2 and TRBJ2-4, with 9 bases fitting TRBD1. Germline-derived CDR1 and CDR2 are SGHTA and FQGNSA. The CDR3 extends over 14 amino acids. The V segment lost 5 bases and the J segment 7 bases; nucleotides outside the gene matches: 6. The covered CDR3 bases are TGTGCCAGCAGCCGCGGACAGGGGTGGAACATT. Its protein product is CASSRGQGWNI. The whole CDR3 sequence is CASSRGQGWNIQYF.

As to this clone: With the read ending 3 residues before the CDR3 end, the germline J gene is used to fill in that end. The genes are TRBV5-1 and TRBJ2-2; 8 nucleotides match TRBD1. With 3 bases clipped from V and 5 bases from J, the junction kept 0 bases outside the gene matches. Germline lookup yields CDR1 SGHRS and CDR2 YFSETQ. This CDR3 is built from 13 residues. CDR3 DNA, as far as it was read: TGCGCCAGCAGCTACAGGGGGACCGGGGAG. Its translation is CASSYRGTGE. The whole CDR3 sequence reads CASSYRGTGELFF.